The 25 T cell receptor beta chains in this list originate from one sample, sequenced in a study of technical replicates of blood from several donors. Using immunoSEQ multiplex PCR, the repertoire was profiled, and TCRdb retains in-frame clones only, with some absent. This table has around 92,000 clones, nearly 97% appearing once. The sequenced material came from T cells isolated from PBMCs. These receptors were taken from a human donor in good health.

The V call is TRBV9, the J call TRBJ1-2; possible D gene TRBD1, 6 bases. Per germline, CDR1 SGDLS and CDR2 YYNGEE. The CDR3 consists of 13 residues. V was cut by 0 bases and J by 8 bases, with 11 bases left in between. The CDR3 bases are TGTGCCAGCAGCGTAGCCTCGGGGGGCGGCTACACCTTC. Residues: CASSVASGGGYTF.

The chain joins TRBV9 to TRBJ2-3; 9 bases line up with TRBD2. The CDR3 sequence is 20 residues long. V lost 0 bases, J lost 3 bases, and 17 bases stayed unmatched. CDR1 SGDLS and CDR2 YYNGEE come from the germline V gene. The CDR3 sequence is CASSVEGDLWVAGETDTQYF. The CDR3 DNA sequence: TGTGCCAGCAGCGTAGAGGGGGACTTGTGGGTAGCGGGGGAAACAGATACGCAGTATTTT.

This CDR3 is CASCLQGVNSPLHF. The CDR3, as DNA: TGTGCCAGCTGTCTACAAGGGGTAAATTCACCCCTCCACTTT. The V gene is TRBV6-1, the J gene TRBJ1-6; possibly TRBD1 for D (5 bases). Germline V gene lookup returns CDR1 MNHNS and CDR2 SASEGT. This CDR3 has 14 amino acids. Trimming shortened V by 8 bases and J by 7 bases, and 15 bases separated the two germline ends.

This sequence joins TRBV11-3 and TRBJ1-3; D not resolved. There are 15 residues in the CDR3. Trimming removed 7 bases at V and 0 bases at J, with 13 bases between. CDR1 and CDR2 (germline): SGHNT, YENEEA. CDR3 region: CASTRGLPSGNTIYF. CDR3 in DNA: TGTGCCAGCACCAGAGGACTGCCCTCTGGAAACACCATATATTTT.

The V gene is TRBV19, the J gene TRBJ2-6; TRBD1 matches at 12 bases. The CDR3 consists of 19 residues. Trimming took 5 bases from V and 0 from J; bases not matched to a gene: 8. CDR1 is LNHDA, CDR2 SQIVND, per germline (reference sequence). The CDR3 coding sequence is TGTGCCAGTAGTTCAGGGGACAGGGGGCTCCTCTCTGGGGCCAACGTCCTGACTTTC. It encodes CASSSGDRGLLSGANVLTF. The variable domain in full, completed from reference TRBV19 and TRBJ2-6, reads DGGITQSPKYLFRKEGQNVTLSCEQNLNHDAMYWYRQDPGQGLRLIYYSQIVNDFQKGDIAEGYSVSREKKESFPLTVTSAQKNPTAFYLCASSSGDRGLLSGANVLTFGAGSRLTVL.

The gene calls are TRBV6-6 and TRBJ2-7; 8 bases match TRBD2. The germline V gene has CDR1 MNHNY and CDR2 SVGAGI (reference sequence). The CDR3 length is 14 residues. V lost 7 bases, J lost 4 bases, and 9 bases stayed unmatched. CDR3 DNA: TGTGCCAGCACCCCTGGGACTAGGGCTTACGAGCAGTACTTC. Protein product: CASTPGTRAYEQYF.

J is TRBJ2-5 and V is TRBV12-5; D might be TRBD2 (6 bases). Trimming left V 2 bases short and J 7 bases short, with 11 bases between. The CDR3 is 13 amino acids. Germline V gene lookup returns CDR1 LGHNT and CDR2 FRNRAP. The CDR3 region has the DNA TGTGCTAGTGGTTTGACAGTGGGGGGGACCCAGTACTTC. Translated, it gives CASGLTVGGTQYF.

The V gene is TRBV2, the J gene TRBJ2-7, with 7 bases lining up with TRBD2. With V trimmed by 6 bases and J by 5 bases, 16 bases remained unmatched. Germline V gene sequence: CDR1 SNHLY, CDR2 FYNNEI. The CDR3 is 16 residues long. CDR3 DNA: TGTGCCAGCAGGGAAACTAGCGTCGTAGGGGAAAACGAGCAGTACTTC. Residues: CASRETSVVGENEQYF.

The chain has TRBV5-1 and TRBJ2-5; the D gene is possibly TRBD1 (6 bases). CDR3 length equals 16 residues. Trimming removed 0 bases at V and 5 bases at J, with 17 bases between. CDR1 and CDR2 from the germline V gene are SGHRS and YFSETQ. CDR3 in DNA: TGCGCCAGCAGCTTGGCCGTTGGGGGCCCGGGGGAGACCCAGTACTTC. Residues: CASSLAVGGPGETQYF.

The CDR3 sequence: CASSLILRGQTDTQYF. CDR3 bases: TGCGCCAGCAGCCTAATCCTCAGGGGGCAAACAGATACGCAGTATTTT. The rearrangement uses TRBV5-1 and TRBJ2-3; 8 bases agree with TRBD1. The CDR3 length is 16 residues. Trimming cost V 4 bases and J 3 bases; bases outside gene matches: 10. The V gene's germline CDR1 is SGHRS and CDR2 YFSETQ. The full variable domain, rest sourced from reference TRBV5-1 and TRBJ2-3, is KAGVTQTPRYLIKTRGQQVTLSCSPISGHRSVSWYQQTPGQGLQFLFEYFSETQRNKGNFPGRFSGRQFSNSRSEMNVSTLELGDSALYLCASSLILRGQTDTQYFGPGTRLTVL.

The chain links TRBV6-1 to TRBJ2-3; D may be TRBD2 (6 bases). CDR3 size: 15 residues. V gave up 0 bases and J gave up 11 bases, with 18 bases separating them. Germline CDR1 reads MNHNS; CDR2 reads SASEGT. CDR3 amino acids: CASSEAMEGPRKQYF. Written as DNA, the CDR3 is TGTGCCAGCAGTGAAGCGATGGAGGGCCCCAGGAAGCAGTATTTT.

The chain is built from TRBV13 and TRBJ2-5; TRBD2 matches at 8 bases. The CDR3 length is 16 residues. V lost 1 base and J lost 2; bases outside the gene matches: 6. From germline, CDR1 is PRHDT and CDR2 FYEKMQ (reference sequence). The CDR3 region is CASSLAGGPRQETQYF. CDR3 coding DNA: TGTGCCAGCAGCTTAGCGGGAGGGCCAAGACAAGAGACCCAGTACTTC.

The chain employs TRBV5-4 and TRBJ1-2; 8 bases are shared with TRBD1. The CDR3 extends over 13 amino acids. Germline V CDR1 and CDR2: SGHNT, YYREEE (reference sequence). The V gene end was trimmed by 3 bases and the J gene end by 6 bases; junction bases not matched to a gene: 4. CDR3 protein: CASSSQGEDGYTF. CDR3 nucleotide sequence: TGTGCCAGCAGCTCACAGGGGGAAGATGGCTACACCTTC.

The chain carries TRBV6-1 and TRBJ2-1; D perhaps matches TRBD2 (5 bases). Germline CDR1 is MNHNS and CDR2 is SASEGT. Trimming left V 8 bases short and J 10 bases short, with 21 bases between. The CDR3 is 14 amino acids. CDR3 region: CASGRTPPGREQFF. The CDR3 DNA sequence: TGTGCCAGCGGCCGGACTCCCCCGGGAAGGGAGCAGTTCTTC.

The chain employs TRBV7-9 and TRBJ2-7; D might be TRBD1 (5 bases). The V and J ends lost 5 bases and 3 bases respectively, with 20 bases between them. The CDR3 has 16 residues. In germline, CDR1 is SEHNR, CDR2 FQNEAQ (reference sequence). CDR3 residues: CASSPEQASLFYEQYF. The CDR3 bases are TGTGCCAGCAGCCCAGAACAGGCATCCCTTTTCTACGAGCAGTACTTC. The full variable domain, rest sourced from reference TRBV7-9 and TRBJ2-7, is DTGVSQNPRHKITKRGQNVTFRCDPISEHNRLYWYRQTLGQGPEFLTYFQNEAQLEKSRLLSDRFSAERPKGSFSTLEIQRTEQGDSAMYLCASSPEQASLFYEQYFGPGTRLTVT.

The rearrangement joins TRBV30 to TRBJ1-1; possibly TRBD1 for D (5 bases). The CDR3 loop spans 13 amino acids. Germline V CDR1 and CDR2: GTSNPN, SVGIG (reference sequence). Trimming stripped 7 bases from V and 3 bases from J, with 15 bases between. For the CDR3, the DNA is TGTGCCTCTTCAAACCAGGGTTACACTGAAGCTTTCTTT. It yields the protein CASSNQGYTEAFF. Full variable domain (rest looked up from reference TRBV30 and TRBJ1-1): SQTIHQWPATLVQPVGSPLSLECTVEGTSNPNLYWYRQAAGRGLQLLFYSVGIGQISSEVPQNLSASRPQDRQFILSSKKLLLSDSGFYLCASSNQGYTEAFFGQGTRLTVV.

The genes are TRBV19 and TRBJ1-4; maybe TRBD1 (6 bases). Germline loops: CDR1 LNHDA, CDR2 SQIVND (reference sequence). With 6 bases removed from V and 3 bases from J, the gap between germline ends came to 14 bases. The CDR3 consists of 15 residues. The CDR3 region is CASRTAGAANEKLFF. The CDR3 region has the DNA TGTGCCAGTAGAACAGCAGGGGCGGCTAATGAAAAACTGTTTTTT.

The rearrangement links TRBV6-1 to TRBJ2-4; 9 positions agree with TRBD2. Trimming removed 3 bases from V and 3 bases from J; junction bases left unmatched: 3. CDR1 and CDR2 (germline): MNHNS, SASEGT. The CDR3 covers 15 residues. CDR3 residues: CASSDPTSGKNIQYF. In DNA, the CDR3 is TGTGCCAGCAGTGACCCGACTAGCGGCAAAAACATTCAGTACTTC.

The chain carries TRBV28 and TRBJ2-4, with TRBD1 matching 7 bases. Germline V gene sequence: CDR1 MDHEN, CDR2 SYDVKM. After removal of 5 bases from V and 4 bases from J, the junction contained 8 bases not matched to a gene. This CDR3 has 15 amino acids. CDR3 bases: TGTGCCAGCAGTCCGCCGGACAGGAAGAAAAACATTCAGTACTTC. This encodes CASSPPDRKKNIQYF.

V usage is TRBV5-1 and J usage is TRBJ1-2; D is perhaps TRBD1 (5 bases). The germline CDR1 and CDR2 sequences are SGHRS and YFSETQ. CDR3 length: 14 residues. The V end was cut by 0 bases, the J end by 5 bases, with 11 bases between. CDR3 amino acids: CASSLATDSYGYTF. The CDR3, as DNA: TGCGCCAGCAGCTTGGCGACAGATTCGTATGGCTACACCTTC.

The chain combines TRBV19 with TRBJ1-5, with a tentative D call TRBD1 (5 bases). CDR1 LNHDA and CDR2 SQIVND come from the germline V gene (reference sequence). Trimming pared 7 bases from V and 2 bases from J, leaving 9 bases between. This CDR3 contains 13 residues. CDR3 DNA: TGTGCCAGTATAGGGGTGGGCAATCAGCCCCAGCATTTT. Its translation: CASIGVGNQPQHF.

The J gene is TRBJ2-7, the V gene TRBV30; the D gene is possibly TRBD1 (5 bases). CDR3 length: 14 residues. Germline V lookup: CDR1 GTSNPN, CDR2 SVGIG (reference sequence). The V end was cut by 0 bases, the J end by 0 bases, with 9 bases between. The CDR3 DNA is TGTGCCTGGAGTGTCCCCGACAGCTCCTACGAGCAGTACTTC. Its protein is CAWSVPDSSYEQYF. Looking up the rest from reference TRBV30 and TRBJ2-7 gives the full variable domain: SQTIHQWPATLVQPVGSPLSLECTVEGTSNPNLYWYRQAAGRGLQLLFYSVGIGQISSEVPQNLSASRPQDRQFILSSKKLLLSDSGFYLCAWSVPDSSYEQYFGPGTRLTVT.

In regard to this clone: Within the sample, other DNA sequences also encode this same CDR3. The rearrangement joins TRBV6-5 to TRBJ1-2; D is unresolved. The germline V and J ends were trimmed by 2 bases and 2 bases, with 9 bases remaining between them. Germline CDR1 is MNHEY and CDR2 is SVGAGI. The CDR3 is made up of 14 amino acids. The CDR3 protein is CASSYGGENYGYTF. The CDR3 DNA follows: TGTGCCAGCAGTTACGGAGGCGAAAACTATGGCTACACCTTC.

The V and J genes are TRBV27 and TRBJ2-3, with TRBD1 matching over 8 bases. Looked up from germline, CDR1 is MNHEY and CDR2 is SMNVEV (reference sequence). The CDR3 covers 14 residues. Trimming cost V 6 bases and J 6 bases; bases outside gene matches: 8. CDR3 sequence reads: CASSLIQGVDTQYF. The CDR3 DNA follows: TGTGCCAGCAGCCTAATACAGGGGGTGGATACGCAGTATTTT.

The chain has TRBV4-1 and TRBJ1-2, with D unresolved. Trimming stripped 0 bases from V and 6 bases from J, with 8 bases between. Germline V gene data show CDR1 as MGHRA and CDR2 as YSYEKL. This CDR3 is built from 13 residues. CDR3 loop: CASSQDESDGYTF. The CDR3 DNA sequence: TGCGCCAGCAGCCAAGATGAGTCGGATGGCTACACCTTC.